The 22 T cell receptor beta chains in this list originate from one sample, sequenced in a study of cytomegalovirus exposure and HLA in healthy donors (dated by TCRdb to about 2017). Library construction relied on the immunoSEQ multiplex PCR assay. For the multiplex PCR, a mixture combining 60 forward primers for TCR Vbeta segments and 13 reverse primers for TCR Jbeta segments was used. Sourced from immuneACCESS, this table was stored by TCRdb with only in-frame sequences that have V and J called. A share of the clones is absent; for the studies checked, an unresolved V gene accounts for under half, and the remainder has no known explanation. This sample comprises about 83,000 clones, roughly 76% of them detected only once. Approximately 1.9% of the sample is taken by the ten largest. The specimen was PBMCs. These receptors all stem from a young woman in good health and CMV-seronegative.

The chain combines TRBV10-1 with TRBJ2-3, with 8 bases matching TRBD2. The CDR3 is 15 residues long. The junction had 7 bases not matched to a gene; V was cut back by 2 bases and J by 6 bases. Germline V gives CDR1 WNHNN, CDR2 SYGVQD (reference sequence). The CDR3 DNA follows: TGCGCCAGCAGTGAGGCGGGGGGCGCAGTCGATACGCAGTATTTT. This codes for CASSEAGGAVDTQYF.

The J gene is TRBJ1-2, the V gene TRBV28; maybe TRBD1 (6 bases). Trimming cost V 5 bases and J 4 bases, with 17 bases left between them. CDR1 and CDR2 (germline): MDHEN, SYDVKM. CDR3 length equals 15 residues. CDR3 sequence (DNA): TGTGCCAGCAGTCTCGGGGGGGGGCAACTCTATGGCTACACCTTC. Its translation: CASSLGGGQLYGYTF.

The V gene is TRBV7-6, the J gene TRBJ2-5; D might be TRBD1 (5 bases). The CDR3 loop spans 15 amino acids. Trimming took off 5 bases at V and 5 bases at J, with 18 bases between the two ends. Germline lookup yields CDR1 SGHVS and CDR2 FNYEAQ. The CDR3 coding sequence is TGTGCCAGCAGCCGCGACAGCTCCCTAGGGGAGACCCAGTACTTC. Encoded protein: CASSRDSSLGETQYF.

This clone has only one observation. J is TRBJ2-1 and V is TRBV4-1, with 8 bases identical to TRBD1. The CDR3 length is 15 residues. Germline trimming cut 3 bases from V and 8 bases from J; bases unmatched to any gene: 9. Germline-derived CDR1 and CDR2 are MGHRA and YSYEKL. The CDR3 coding sequence is TGCGCCAGCAGCCACGGACAGGGAGGTCAGGATGAGCAGTTCTTC. Amino acid sequence: CASSHGQGGQDEQFF.

The chain employs TRBV5-1 and TRBJ2-2; 7 bases align to TRBD1. This CDR3 region has 14 residues. V trimming: 4 bases; J trimming: 5 bases; junction bases outside the gene matches: 5. Germline assignment: CDR1 SGHRS and CDR2 YFSETQ. The DNA for the CDR3 is TGCGCCAGCAGCCCGACAGGGCAAACCGGGGAGCTGTTTTTT. Protein product: CASSPTGQTGELFF.

The rearrangement uses TRBV15 and TRBJ2-2; D perhaps matches TRBD2 (7 bases). Trimming pared 5 bases from V and 0 bases from J, leaving 28 bases between. CDR1 LNHNV and CDR2 YYDKDF come from the germline V gene (reference sequence). This CDR3 region has 21 residues. CDR3 DNA sequence: TGTGCCACCAGCGAGGGGTGGCAGTTGGAGCGGGGACACCCGAACACCGGGGAGCTGTTTTTT. Encoded protein: CATSEGWQLERGHPNTGELFF.

The CDR3 coding sequence is TGTGCCAGCAGCTTAGACAGGACCTATGGCTACACCTTC. It yields the protein CASSLDRTYGYTF. The chain carries TRBV7-2 and TRBJ1-2, with a possible D match to TRBD1 (5 bases). From germline, CDR1 is SGHTA and CDR2 FQGNSA. The CDR3 has 13 amino acids. Trimming took off 1 base at V and 4 bases at J, with 7 bases between the two ends.

The gene calls are TRBV7-3 and TRBJ2-3; 8 bases are shared with TRBD2. The CDR3 is 14 residues long. Per the germline V gene, CDR1 is SGHTA and CDR2 is FQGTGA. The V gene end was trimmed by 4 bases and the J gene end by 4 bases; junction bases not matched to a gene: 4. CDR3 bases: TGTGCCAGCAGCTCGGGAGGGGTCCCAGATACGCAGTATTTT. This encodes CASSSGGVPDTQYF.

V gene TRBV6-5 combines with J gene TRBJ2-2; 8 nucleotides match TRBD1. Germline V CDR1 and CDR2: MNHEY, SVGAGI. J lost 3 bases, V lost 7 bases, and 7 bases had no gene match. This CDR3 region has 15 residues. The CDR3 reads CASNLDRADTGELFF. In DNA, the CDR3 is TGTGCCAGCAACCTGGACAGGGCGGACACCGGGGAGCTGTTTTTT.

The chain joins TRBV7-2 to TRBJ2-5; 8 bases are shared with TRBD1. Germline loops: CDR1 SGHTA, CDR2 FQGNSA. Trimming took 5 bases from V and 2 from J; bases not matched to a gene: 13. The CDR3 contains 17 residues. The CDR3 nucleotides read TGTGCCAGCAGCCCAGGTACGACCGGACAGGGACAAGAGACCCAGTACTTC. Translation gives CASSPGTTGQGQETQYF.

The J gene is TRBJ1-6, the V gene TRBV9, with a possible D match to TRBD1 (5 bases). Trimming left V 0 bases short and J 7 bases short, with 5 bases between. CDR1 and CDR2 from the germline V gene are SGDLS and YYNGEE. This CDR3 region has 13 residues. CDR3 sequence (DNA): TGTGCCAGCAGCGTAGGGGGCAATTCACCCCTCCACTTT. Translating gives CASSVGGNSPLHF.

The chain carries TRBV9 and TRBJ1-3; D possibly corresponds to TRBD1 (5 bases). CDR1 is SGDLS and CDR2 is YYNGEE in the germline V gene. V lost 3 bases and J 0 bases, leaving 10 bases between the germline ends. The CDR3 is made up of 15 amino acids. The CDR3 sequence: CASSETAFSGNTIYF. The CDR3 nucleotides are TGTGCCAGCAGCGAGACAGCTTTCTCTGGAAACACCATATATTTT. Together with reference TRBV9 and TRBJ1-3, the CDR3 gives the full variable domain: DSGVTQTPKHLITATGQRVTLRCSPRSGDLSVYWYQQSLDQGLQFLIQYYNGEERAKGNILERFSAQQFPDLHSELNLSSLELGDSALYFCASSETAFSGNTIYFGEGSWLTVV.

This chain connects TRBV15 to TRBJ1-5; TRBD1 matches at 7 bases. Trimming took 10 bases from V and 1 from J; bases not matched to a gene: 7. CDR1 and CDR2 from the germline V gene are LNHNV and YYDKDF (reference sequence). The CDR3 is 14 residues long. CDR3 coding DNA: TGTGCCAGCAACCGGGGACAGAGCAATCAGCCCCAGCATTTT. Amino acids: CASNRGQSNQPQHF.

The gene calls are TRBV15 and TRBJ2-7; 11 bases agree with TRBD1. Germline lookup yields CDR1 LNHNV and CDR2 YYDKDF (reference sequence). This CDR3 contains 16 residues. Trimming cost V 3 bases and J 9 bases; bases outside gene matches: 13. The DNA for the CDR3 is TGTGCCACCAGCAGGGATCCAGGACAGGGGGCGCTCAGGCAGTACTTC. Residues: CATSRDPGQGALRQYF.

This clone has just one count. The rearrangement joins TRBV13 to TRBJ2-2, with 8 bases fitting TRBD2. Germline lookup yields CDR1 PRHDT and CDR2 FYEKMQ (reference sequence). The CDR3 contains 16 residues. V lost 2 bases and J lost 2; bases outside the gene matches: 4. CDR3 bases: TGTGCCAGCAGCTTATCTCTAGCGGGTAACACCGGGGAGCTGTTTTTT. Encoded protein: CASSLSLAGNTGELFF.

V is TRBV11-2 and J is TRBJ2-5; perhaps TRBD2 as D (6 bases). Trimming took 3 bases from V and 2 from J, leaving 7 bases between them. This CDR3 region has 13 residues. From germline, CDR1 is SGHAT and CDR2 FQNNGV. Here the CDR3 reads CASSFSGQETQYF. CDR3 sequence (DNA): TGTGCCAGCAGCTTTAGCGGTCAAGAGACCCAGTACTTC. The whole variable domain, remainder taken from reference TRBV11-2 and TRBJ2-5, is EAGVAQSPRYKIIEKRQSVAFWCNPISGHATLYWYQQILGQGPKLLIQFQNNGVVDDSQLPKDRFSAERLKGVDSTLKIQPAKLEDSAVYLCASSFSGQETQYFGPGTRLLVL.

The chain joins TRBV2 to TRBJ1-5; 7 bases fit TRBD1. Per the germline V gene, CDR1 is SNHLY and CDR2 is FYNNEI. Trimming cost V 3 bases and J 3 bases; bases outside gene matches: 2. CDR3 size: 14 residues. The DNA of the CDR3 is TGTGCCAGCAGTGAGGGGACAGTCAATCAGCCCCAGCATTTT. Its translation: CASSEGTVNQPQHF.

This chain joins TRBV5-1 and TRBJ2-2, with TRBD2 matching over 14 bases. V lost 4 bases and J lost 7; bases outside the gene matches: 6. The CDR3 extends over 16 amino acids. The germline V gene encodes CDR1 SGHRS and CDR2 YFSETQ. Here the CDR3 reads CASSRRLAGGDGELFF. As DNA, the CDR3 is TGCGCCAGCAGCCGAAGACTAGCGGGAGGGGACGGGGAGCTGTTTTTT.

The J gene is TRBJ1-1, the V gene TRBV9; possibly TRBD1 for D (6 bases). The CDR3 has 15 residues. Between the trimmed V and J ends, which lost 1 base and 4 bases, there was a span of 14 bases. Germline CDR1 is SGDLS and CDR2 is YYNGEE. CDR3: CASSVRGGGVTEAFF. CDR3 coding DNA: TGTGCCAGCAGCGTAAGGGGCGGGGGCGTCACTGAAGCTTTCTTT. The whole variable domain, filled in from reference TRBV9 and TRBJ1-1, reads DSGVTQTPKHLITATGQRVTLRCSPRSGDLSVYWYQQSLDQGLQFLIQYYNGEERAKGNILERFSAQQFPDLHSELNLSSLELGDSALYFCASSVRGGGVTEAFFGQGTRLTVV.

By its share, this clone is medium-sized. This chain joins TRBV6-5 and TRBJ1-4; 7 bases are shared with TRBD1. Germline CDR1 is MNHEY and CDR2 is SVGAGI. The CDR3 loop spans 16 amino acids. Losses at the gene ends were 4 bases for V and 4 bases for J; bases not matched to a gene: 9. The CDR3 nucleotides read TGTGCCAGCAGTTTATATCGGGACAGCTATAATGAAAAACTGTTTTTT. This sequence encodes CASSLYRDSYNEKLFF.

This clone was counted only a few times. CDR3 residues: CASSLDFLTYEQYF. The CDR3 nucleotides are TGCGCCAGCAGCTTGGACTTTTTGACCTACGAGCAGTACTTC. The chain joins TRBV5-1 to TRBJ2-7, with D uncertain. The CDR3 consists of 14 residues. Germline V lookup: CDR1 SGHRS, CDR2 YFSETQ. V shed 0 bases and J shed 2 bases, with 9 bases lying between them.

This clone was detected only once. The chain links TRBV6-1 to TRBJ2-7, with a weak D call TRBD1 (6 bases). Germline-derived CDR1 and CDR2 are MNHNS and SASEGT. Between the trimmed V and J ends, which lost 8 bases and 2 bases, there was a span of 16 bases. The CDR3 has 14 residues. The CDR3 reads CASGSQGLTYEQYF. The DNA for the CDR3 is TGTGCCAGCGGTTCACAGGGATTGACCTACGAGCAGTACTTC.